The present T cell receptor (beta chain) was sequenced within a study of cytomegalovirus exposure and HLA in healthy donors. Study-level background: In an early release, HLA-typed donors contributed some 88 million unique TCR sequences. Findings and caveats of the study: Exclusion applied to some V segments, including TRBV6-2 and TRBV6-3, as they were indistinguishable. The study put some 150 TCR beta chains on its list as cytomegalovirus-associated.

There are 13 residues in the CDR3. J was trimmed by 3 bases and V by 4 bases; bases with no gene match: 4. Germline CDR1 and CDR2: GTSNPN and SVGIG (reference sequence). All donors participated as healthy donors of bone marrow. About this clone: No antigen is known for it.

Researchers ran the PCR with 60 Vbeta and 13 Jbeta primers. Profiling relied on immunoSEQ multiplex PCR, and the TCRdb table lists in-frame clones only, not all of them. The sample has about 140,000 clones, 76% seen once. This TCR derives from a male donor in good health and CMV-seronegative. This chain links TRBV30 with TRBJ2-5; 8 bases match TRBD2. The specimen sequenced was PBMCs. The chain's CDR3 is CAWNRGGEETQYF. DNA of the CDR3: TGTGCCTGGAACCGGGGGGGGGAAGAGACCCAGTACTTC.